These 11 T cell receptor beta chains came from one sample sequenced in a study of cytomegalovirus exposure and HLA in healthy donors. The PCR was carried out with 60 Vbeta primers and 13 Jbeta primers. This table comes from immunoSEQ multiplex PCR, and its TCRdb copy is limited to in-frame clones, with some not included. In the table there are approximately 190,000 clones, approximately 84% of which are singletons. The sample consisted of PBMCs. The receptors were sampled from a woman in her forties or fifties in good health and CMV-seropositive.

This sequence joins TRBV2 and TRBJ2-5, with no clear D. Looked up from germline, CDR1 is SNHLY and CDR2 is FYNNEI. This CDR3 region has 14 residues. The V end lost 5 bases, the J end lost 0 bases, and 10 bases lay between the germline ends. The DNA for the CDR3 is TGTGCCAGCAGTTTTTTAACGGACCAAGAGACCCAGTACTTC. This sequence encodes CASSFLTDQETQYF. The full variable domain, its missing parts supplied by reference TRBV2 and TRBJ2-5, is EPEVTQTPSHQVTQMGQEVILRCVPISNHLYFYWYRQILGQKVEFLVSFYNNEISEKSEIFDDQFSVERPDGSNFTLKIRSTKLEDSAMYFCASSFLTDQETQYFGPGTRLLVL.

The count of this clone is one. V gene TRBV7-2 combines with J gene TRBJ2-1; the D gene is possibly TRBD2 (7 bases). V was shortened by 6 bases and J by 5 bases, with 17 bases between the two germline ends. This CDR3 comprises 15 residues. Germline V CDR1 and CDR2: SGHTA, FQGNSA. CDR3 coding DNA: TGTGCCAGCAGTCCCAGTCGGGGGGCCCACAATGAGCAGTTCTTC. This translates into CASSPSRGAHNEQFF.

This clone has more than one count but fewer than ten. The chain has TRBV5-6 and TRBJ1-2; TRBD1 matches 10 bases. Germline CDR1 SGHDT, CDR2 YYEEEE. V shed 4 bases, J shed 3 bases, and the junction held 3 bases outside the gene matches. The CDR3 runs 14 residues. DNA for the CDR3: TGTGCCAGCAGCCTGGACAGGGGGTACTATGGCTACACCTTC. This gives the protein CASSLDRGYYGYTF.

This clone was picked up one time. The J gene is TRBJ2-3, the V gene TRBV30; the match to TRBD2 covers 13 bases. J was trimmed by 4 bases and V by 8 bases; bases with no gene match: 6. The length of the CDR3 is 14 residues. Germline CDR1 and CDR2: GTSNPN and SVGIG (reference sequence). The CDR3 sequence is CASGLAGVSDTQYF. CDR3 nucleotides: TGTGCCAGTGGACTAGCGGGGGTTTCAGATACGCAGTATTTT.

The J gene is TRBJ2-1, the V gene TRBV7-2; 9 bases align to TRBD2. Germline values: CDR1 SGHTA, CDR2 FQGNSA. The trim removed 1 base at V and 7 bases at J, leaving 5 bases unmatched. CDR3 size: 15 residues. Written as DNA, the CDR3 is TGTGCCAGCAGCTTAGTGCTAGCGGGAACGAATGAGCAGTTCTTC. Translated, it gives CASSLVLAGTNEQFF.

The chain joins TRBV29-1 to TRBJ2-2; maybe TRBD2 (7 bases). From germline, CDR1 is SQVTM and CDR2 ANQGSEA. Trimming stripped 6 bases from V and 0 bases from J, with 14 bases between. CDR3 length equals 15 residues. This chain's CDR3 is CSVRSGGANTGELFF. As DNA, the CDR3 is TGCAGCGTCAGATCGGGGGGCGCGAACACCGGGGAGCTGTTTTTT.

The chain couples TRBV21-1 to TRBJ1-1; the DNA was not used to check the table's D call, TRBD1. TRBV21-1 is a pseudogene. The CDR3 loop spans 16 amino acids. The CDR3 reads CASTNKRAGETTEAFF. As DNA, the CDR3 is TGTGCCAGCACAAATAAGAGGGCAGGGGAAACGACTGAAGCTTTCTTT.

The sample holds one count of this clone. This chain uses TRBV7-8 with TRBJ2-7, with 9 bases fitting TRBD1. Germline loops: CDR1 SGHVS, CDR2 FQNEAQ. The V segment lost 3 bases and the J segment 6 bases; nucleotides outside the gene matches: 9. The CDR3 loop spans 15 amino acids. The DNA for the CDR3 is TGTGCCAGCAGCTTTGGAACAGGGGGCGAGGGCGAGCAGTACTTC. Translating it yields CASSFGTGGEGEQYF.

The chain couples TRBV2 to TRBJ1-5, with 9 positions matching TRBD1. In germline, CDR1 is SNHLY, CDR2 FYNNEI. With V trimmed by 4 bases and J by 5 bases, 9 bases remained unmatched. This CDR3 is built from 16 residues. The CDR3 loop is CASSGGGQGTYQPQHF. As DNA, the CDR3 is TGTGCCAGCAGTGGGGGGGGACAGGGAACCTATCAGCCCCAGCATTTT.

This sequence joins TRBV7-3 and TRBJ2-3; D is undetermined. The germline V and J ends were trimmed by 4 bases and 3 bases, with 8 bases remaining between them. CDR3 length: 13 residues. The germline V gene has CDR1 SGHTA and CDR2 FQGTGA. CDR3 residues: CASSSRPTDTQYF. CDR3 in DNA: TGTGCCAGCAGCTCGCGCCCTACAGATACGCAGTATTTT.

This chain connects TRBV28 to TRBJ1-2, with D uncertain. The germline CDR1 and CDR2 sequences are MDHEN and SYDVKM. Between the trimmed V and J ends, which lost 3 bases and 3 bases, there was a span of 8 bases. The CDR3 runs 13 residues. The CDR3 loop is CASSLSQYYGYTF. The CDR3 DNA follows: TGTGCCAGCAGTTTGTCACAGTACTATGGCTACACCTTC.